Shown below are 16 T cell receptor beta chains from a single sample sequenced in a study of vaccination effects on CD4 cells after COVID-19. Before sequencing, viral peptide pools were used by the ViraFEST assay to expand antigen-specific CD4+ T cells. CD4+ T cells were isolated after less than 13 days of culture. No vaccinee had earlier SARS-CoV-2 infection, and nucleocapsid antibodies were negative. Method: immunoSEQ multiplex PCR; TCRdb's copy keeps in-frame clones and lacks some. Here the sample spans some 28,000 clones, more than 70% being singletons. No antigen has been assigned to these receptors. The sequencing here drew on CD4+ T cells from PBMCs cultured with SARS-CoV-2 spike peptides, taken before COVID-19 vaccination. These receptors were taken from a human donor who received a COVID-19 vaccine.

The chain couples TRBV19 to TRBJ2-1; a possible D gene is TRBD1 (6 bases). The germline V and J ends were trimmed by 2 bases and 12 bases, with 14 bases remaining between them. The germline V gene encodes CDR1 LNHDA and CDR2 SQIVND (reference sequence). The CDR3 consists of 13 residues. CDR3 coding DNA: TGTGCCAGTAGTATAAAAAGGGGGAGTGGGCAGTTCTTC. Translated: CASSIKRGSGQFF. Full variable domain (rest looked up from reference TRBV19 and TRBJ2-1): DGGITQSPKYLFRKEGQNVTLSCEQNLNHDAMYWYRQDPGQGLRLIYYSQIVNDFQKGDIAEGYSVSREKKESFPLTVTSAQKNPTAFYLCASSIKRGSGQFFGPGTRLTVL.

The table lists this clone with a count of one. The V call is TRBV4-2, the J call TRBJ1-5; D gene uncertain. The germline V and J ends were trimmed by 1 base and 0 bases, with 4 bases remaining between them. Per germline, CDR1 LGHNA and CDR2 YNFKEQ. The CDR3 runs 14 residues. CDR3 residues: CASSQGVSNQPQHF. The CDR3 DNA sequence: TGTGCCAGCAGCCAAGGGGTTAGCAATCAGCCCCAGCATTTT.

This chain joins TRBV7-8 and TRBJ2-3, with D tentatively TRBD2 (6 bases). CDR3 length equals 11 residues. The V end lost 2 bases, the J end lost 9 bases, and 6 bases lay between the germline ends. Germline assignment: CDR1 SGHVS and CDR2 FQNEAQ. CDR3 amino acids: CASSLRGTQYF. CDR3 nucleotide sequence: TGTGCCAGCAGCTTACGGGGGACGCAGTATTTT. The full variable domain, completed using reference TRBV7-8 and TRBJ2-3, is GAGVSQSPRYKVAKRGQDVALRCDPISGHVSLFWYQQALGQGPEFLTYFQNEAQLDKSGLPSDRFFAERPEGSVSTLKIQRTQQEDSAVYLCASSLRGTQYFGPGTRLTVL.

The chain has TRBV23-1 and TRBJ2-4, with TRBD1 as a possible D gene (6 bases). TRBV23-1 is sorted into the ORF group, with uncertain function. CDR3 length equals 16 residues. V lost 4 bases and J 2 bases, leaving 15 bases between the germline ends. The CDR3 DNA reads TGCGCCAGCAGTCCCACCGTGGACAGTTCCAAAAACATTCAGTACTTC. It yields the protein CASSPTVDSSKNIQYF.

CDR3 protein: CASGGFNQPQHF. The DNA for the CDR3 is TGTGCCAGTGGGGGTTTCAATCAGCCCCAGCATTTT. The V call is TRBV6-5, the J call TRBJ1-5; weak D call: TRBD1 (5 bases). Germline-derived CDR1 and CDR2 are MNHEY and SVGAGI. Between the trimmed V and J ends, which lost 9 bases and 3 bases, there was a span of 9 bases. This CDR3 spans 12 amino acids.

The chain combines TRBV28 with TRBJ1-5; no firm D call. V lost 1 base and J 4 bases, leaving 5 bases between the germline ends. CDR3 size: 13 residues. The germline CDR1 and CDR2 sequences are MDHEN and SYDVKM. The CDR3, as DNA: TGTGCCAGCAGTTTATATCCAAATCAGCCCCAGCATTTT. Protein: CASSLYPNQPQHF.

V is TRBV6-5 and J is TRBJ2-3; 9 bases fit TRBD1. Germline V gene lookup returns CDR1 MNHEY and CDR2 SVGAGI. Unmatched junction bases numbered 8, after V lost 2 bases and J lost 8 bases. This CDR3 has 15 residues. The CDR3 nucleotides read TGTGCCAGCAGTTACACGGGACAGGGAAGGGGTACGCAGTATTTT. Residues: CASSYTGQGRGTQYF.

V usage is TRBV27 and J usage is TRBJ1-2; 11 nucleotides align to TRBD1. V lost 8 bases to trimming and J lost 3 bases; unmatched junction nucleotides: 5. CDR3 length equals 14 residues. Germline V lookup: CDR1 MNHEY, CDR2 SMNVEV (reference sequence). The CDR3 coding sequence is TGTGCCAGCCGCCGGACAGGGGGCGACTATGGCTACACCTTC. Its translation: CASRRTGGDYGYTF.

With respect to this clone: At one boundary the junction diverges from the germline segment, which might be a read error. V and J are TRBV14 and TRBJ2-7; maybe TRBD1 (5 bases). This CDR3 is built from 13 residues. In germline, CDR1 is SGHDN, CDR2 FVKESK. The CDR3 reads CVSSRTFPYEQYF. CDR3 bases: TGTGTCAGCAGCCGGACATTCCCCTACGAGCAGTACTTC.

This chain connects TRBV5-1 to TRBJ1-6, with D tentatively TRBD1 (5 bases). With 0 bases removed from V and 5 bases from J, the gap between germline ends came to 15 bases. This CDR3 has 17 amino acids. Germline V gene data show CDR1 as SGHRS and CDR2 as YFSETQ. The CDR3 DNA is TGCGCCAGCAGCTTGGACCGGGTCGGGGGGGATAATTCACCCCTCCACTTT. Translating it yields CASSLDRVGGDNSPLHF. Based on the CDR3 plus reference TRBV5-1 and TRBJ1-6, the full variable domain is KAGVTQTPRYLIKTRGQQVTLSCSPISGHRSVSWYQQTPGQGLQFLFEYFSETQRNKGNFPGRFSGRQFSNSRSEMNVSTLELGDSALYLCASSLDRVGGDNSPLHFGNGTRLTVT.

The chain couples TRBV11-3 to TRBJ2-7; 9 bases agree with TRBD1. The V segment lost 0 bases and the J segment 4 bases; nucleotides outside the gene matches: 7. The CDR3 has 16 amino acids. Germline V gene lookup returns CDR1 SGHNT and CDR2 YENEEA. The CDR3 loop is CASSLETGQGTYEQYF. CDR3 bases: TGTGCCAGCAGCTTAGAAACCGGACAGGGGACTTACGAGCAGTACTTC. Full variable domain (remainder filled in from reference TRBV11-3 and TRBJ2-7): EAGVVQSPRYKIIEKKQPVAFWCNPISGHNTLYWYLQNLGQGPELLIRYENEEAVDDSQLPKDRFSAERLKGVDSTLKIQPAELGDSAVYLCASSLETGQGTYEQYFGPGTRLTVT.

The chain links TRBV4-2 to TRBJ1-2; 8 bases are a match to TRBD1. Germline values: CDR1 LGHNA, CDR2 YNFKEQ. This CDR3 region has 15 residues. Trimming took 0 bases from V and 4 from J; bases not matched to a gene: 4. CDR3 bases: TGTGCCAGCAGCCAAGATTCAGGGGGCCGCTATGGCTACACCTTC. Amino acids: CASSQDSGGRYGYTF.

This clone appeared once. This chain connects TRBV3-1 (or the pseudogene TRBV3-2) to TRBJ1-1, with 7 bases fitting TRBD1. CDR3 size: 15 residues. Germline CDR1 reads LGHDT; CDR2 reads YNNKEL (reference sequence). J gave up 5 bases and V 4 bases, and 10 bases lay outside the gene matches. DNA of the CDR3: TGTGCCAGCAGCCCAGACGGGACAGCTTTTACTGAAGCTTTCTTT. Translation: CASSPDGTAFTEAFF.

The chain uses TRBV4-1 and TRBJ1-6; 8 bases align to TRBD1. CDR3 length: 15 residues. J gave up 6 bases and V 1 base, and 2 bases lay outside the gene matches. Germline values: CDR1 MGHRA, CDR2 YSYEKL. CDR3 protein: CASSQAGQGNSPLHF. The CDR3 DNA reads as TGCGCCAGCAGCCAAGCCGGACAGGGTAATTCACCCCTCCACTTT.

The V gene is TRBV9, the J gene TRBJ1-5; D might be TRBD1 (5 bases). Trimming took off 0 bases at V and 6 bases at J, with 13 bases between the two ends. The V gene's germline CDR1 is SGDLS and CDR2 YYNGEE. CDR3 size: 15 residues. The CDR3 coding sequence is TGTGCCAGCAGCGTAGCCGGGGGGGAAGGTCAGCCCCAGCATTTT. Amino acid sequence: CASSVAGGEGQPQHF.

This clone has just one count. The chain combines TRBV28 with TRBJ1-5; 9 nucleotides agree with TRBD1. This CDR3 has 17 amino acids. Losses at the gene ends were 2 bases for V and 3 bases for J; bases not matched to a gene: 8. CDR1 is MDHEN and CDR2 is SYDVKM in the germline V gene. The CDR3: CASSLTFGQGSNQPQHF. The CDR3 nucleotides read TGTGCCAGCAGTTTAACATTTGGACAGGGGTCCAATCAGCCCCAGCATTTT.